These 21 T cell receptor beta chains share one sample of origin, sequenced in a study of blood T cell repertoires in COVID-19. TCRdb's copy holds only in-frame clones and misses some; the assay was immunoSEQ multiplex PCR. Here the sample spans some 89,000 clones, 90% being singletons. Sequencing input: peripheral blood. Receptors were obtained from a man between 60 and 70 years old with acute or convalescent COVID-19.

This chain links TRBV19 with TRBJ2-1; D is perhaps TRBD2 (5 bases). This CDR3 has 14 residues. Trimming stripped 8 bases from V and 3 bases from J, with 14 bases between. CDR1 and CDR2 from the germline V gene are LNHDA and SQIVND (reference sequence). The CDR3 spells CASAAGGDYNEQFF. The CDR3 nucleotides are TGTGCCAGTGCGGCGGGCGGAGACTACAATGAGCAGTTCTTC.

The chain links TRBV10-3 to TRBJ1-2; D call uncertain. V lost 0 bases to trimming and J lost 1 base, with 6 bases between them. The CDR3 has 14 amino acids. Germline CDR1 and CDR2: ENHRY and SYGVKD. This chain's CDR3 is CAISESPVNYGYTF. For the CDR3, the DNA is TGTGCCATCAGTGAGTCTCCCGTTAACTATGGCTACACCTTC.

This chain uses TRBV18 with TRBJ1-3; D not certain. Trimming pared 0 bases from V and 3 bases from J, leaving 12 bases between. This CDR3 region has 16 residues. In germline, CDR1 is KGHSH, CDR2 LQKENI. In nucleotides, the CDR3 is TGTGCCAGCTCACCACCTATACTCGGAGGTGGAAACACCATATATTTT. Amino acid sequence: CASSPPILGGGNTIYF.

This chain connects TRBV30 to TRBJ2-2, with 9 bases aligning to TRBD2. Trimming took 0 bases from V and 5 from J; bases not matched to a gene: 4. This CDR3 has 15 residues. CDR1 is GTSNPN and CDR2 is SVGIG in the germline V gene (reference sequence). CDR3 sequence reads: CAWSVVSGGTGELFF. The CDR3 DNA sequence: TGTGCCTGGAGTGTTGTTAGCGGGGGAACCGGGGAGCTGTTTTTT.

The chain employs TRBV6-5 and TRBJ1-1, with D hard to call. The CDR3 runs 16 residues. Germline V gene data show CDR1 as MNHEY and CDR2 as SVGAGI. V shed 0 bases and J shed 0 bases, with 11 bases lying between them. CDR3 sequence: CASSYSFGALNTEAFF. The DNA for the CDR3 is TGTGCCAGCAGTTACTCTTTCGGAGCTTTGAACACTGAAGCTTTCTTT.

The chain is built from TRBV7-9 and TRBJ1-3; D may be TRBD1 (6 bases). V lost 4 bases and J 2 bases, leaving 9 bases between the germline ends. The CDR3 consists of 14 residues. Germline assignment: CDR1 SEHNR and CDR2 FQNEAQ (reference sequence). CDR3 residues: CASSSNRAGNTIYF. DNA of the CDR3: TGTGCCAGCAGCTCAAACAGGGCTGGAAACACCATATATTTT.

J is TRBJ2-2 and V is TRBV19; 8 bases map to TRBD2. CDR1 and CDR2 from the germline V gene are LNHDA and SQIVND (reference sequence). With 5 bases clipped from V and 3 bases from J, the junction kept 11 bases outside the gene matches. The CDR3 spans 17 residues. In nucleotides, the CDR3 is TGTGCCAGTAGTCTCCCGGGGGGGGGCGCCGACACCGGGGAGCTGTTTTTT. Amino acid sequence: CASSLPGGGADTGELFF.

A single count supports this clone. The CDR3 spells CASSHSPTGGGEKLFF. CDR3 coding DNA: TGTGCCAGCAGCCATTCCCCGACAGGGGGCGGTGAAAAACTGTTTTTT. The rearrangement links TRBV3-1 (or the pseudogene TRBV3-2) to TRBJ1-4, with 10 nucleotides matching TRBD1. The CDR3 has 16 amino acids. Trimming took 3 bases from V and 7 from J; bases not matched to a gene: 8. Germline V gives CDR1 LGHDT, CDR2 YNNKEL (reference sequence).

This chain uses TRBV15 with TRBJ1-5; D gene uncertain. Trimming pared 1 base from V and 3 bases from J, leaving 13 bases between. This CDR3 has 16 amino acids. Germline loops: CDR1 LNHNV, CDR2 YYDKDF (reference sequence). CDR3 in amino acids: CATSRVGGPDNQPQHF. The CDR3 DNA follows: TGTGCCACCAGCAGAGTAGGAGGGCCTGACAATCAGCCCCAGCATTTT.

The chain recombines TRBV9 with TRBJ1-1, with D unresolved. Germline values: CDR1 SGDLS, CDR2 YYNGEE. CDR3 length: 14 residues. V gave up 4 bases and J gave up 8 bases, with 18 bases separating them. CDR3: CASSTRTGTGEAFF. For the CDR3, the DNA is TGTGCCAGCAGCACCCGGACCGGTACGGGGGAAGCTTTCTTT.

The rearrangement links TRBV18 to TRBJ1-3; 8 bases match TRBD1. Germline CDR1 KGHSH, CDR2 LQKENI. The trim removed 2 bases at V and 0 bases at J, leaving 9 bases unmatched. The length of the CDR3 is 18 residues. CDR3 DNA sequence: TGTGCCAGCTCACCATCTGTCCCGGGACAGGTCTCTGGAAACACCATATATTTT. Translating it yields CASSPSVPGQVSGNTIYF.

V is TRBV7-8 and J is TRBJ1-2, with a weak D call TRBD1 (5 bases). The CDR3 spans 16 residues. The germline gives CDR1 SGHVS, CDR2 FQNEAQ. The V end was cut by 3 bases, the J end by 2 bases, with 16 bases between. The CDR3 DNA is TGTGCCAGCAGCTTTCGGAGGGGCGGACTAAACTATGGCTACACCTTC. It codes for CASSFRRGGLNYGYTF.

This chain links TRBV18 with TRBJ2-3; 7 bases align to TRBD2. The CDR3 extends over 16 amino acids. Germline V lookup: CDR1 KGHSH, CDR2 LQKENI. J gave up 1 base and V 6 bases, and 10 bases lay outside the gene matches. The CDR3 sequence: CASSSRGGAGTDTQYF. CDR3 nucleotide sequence: TGTGCCAGCTCTTCCCGGGGAGGGGCCGGCACAGATACGCAGTATTTT.

This rearrangement joins TRBV14 to TRBJ2-1, with 13 nucleotides matching TRBD2. The CDR3 totals 17 residues. J was trimmed by 7 bases and V by 4 bases; bases with no gene match: 10. Germline assignment: CDR1 SGHDN and CDR2 FVKESK. This CDR3 is CASSLPGLAGLRNEQFF. In DNA form, the CDR3 reads TGTGCCAGCAGCCTACCGGGACTAGCGGGGCTCCGGAATGAGCAGTTCTTC.

This clone was counted a single time. The chain has TRBV11-3 and TRBJ2-2, with 9 bases matching TRBD2. Per germline, CDR1 SGHNT and CDR2 YENEEA. V gave up 5 bases and J gave up 3 bases; unmatched junction bases: 7. The CDR3 has 16 amino acids. CDR3 in DNA: TGTGCCAGCAGCCGCAGCGGGGGGTCTTACACCGGGGAGCTGTTTTTT. Protein sequence: CASSRSGGSYTGELFF. Together with reference TRBV11-3 and TRBJ2-2, the CDR3 gives the full variable domain: EAGVVQSPRYKIIEKKQPVAFWCNPISGHNTLYWYLQNLGQGPELLIRYENEEAVDDSQLPKDRFSAERLKGVDSTLKIQPAELGDSAVYLCASSRSGGSYTGELFFGEGSRLTVL.

The genes are TRBV20-1 and TRBJ1-1; D uncertain. The germline CDR1 and CDR2 sequences are DFQATT and SNEGSKA (reference sequence). V lost 5 bases, J lost 4 bases, and 5 bases lay in between. This CDR3 comprises 10 residues. The CDR3: CSASFTEAFF. The CDR3 DNA reads TGCAGTGCTTCTTTCACTGAAGCTTTCTTT.

The chain joins TRBV19 to TRBJ1-3, with D uncertain. This CDR3 is built from 15 residues. Germline values: CDR1 LNHDA, CDR2 SQIVND (reference sequence). V lost 1 base, J lost 4 bases, and 11 bases lay in between. The CDR3 sequence: CASSIGESSGNTIYF. In DNA, the CDR3 is TGTGCCAGTAGTATAGGGGAGTCGTCGGGAAACACCATATATTTT.

The chain joins TRBV19 to TRBJ1-2; D not resolved. V shed 7 bases and J shed 2 bases, with 20 bases lying between them. The CDR3 contains 16 residues. Germline CDR1 LNHDA, CDR2 SQIVND (reference sequence). The CDR3 protein is CASTNQERGGNYGYTF. The CDR3 nucleotides read TGTGCCAGTACCAATCAGGAGAGAGGAGGAAACTATGGCTACACCTTC.

The gene calls are TRBV5-1 and TRBJ1-1; possibly TRBD1 for D (5 bases). The germline V gene encodes CDR1 SGHRS and CDR2 YFSETQ. Trimming took off 3 bases at V and 1 base at J, with 16 bases between the two ends. The CDR3 is 16 residues long. CDR3 DNA sequence: TGCGCCAGCAGCTCGGGACCCGCGGGGGGGAACACTGAAGCTTTCTTT. Amino acids: CASSSGPAGGNTEAFF.

The rearrangement links TRBV4-1 to TRBJ1-4; D remains unclear. This CDR3 comprises 15 residues. Trimming removed 4 bases from V and 1 base from J, with 10 bases in between. Germline CDR1 reads MGHRA; CDR2 reads YSYEKL. CDR3 amino acids: CASSLSFGTNEKLFF. For the CDR3, the DNA is TGCGCCAGCAGCCTTAGCTTCGGAACTAATGAAAAACTGTTTTTT.

V gene TRBV2 combines with J gene TRBJ1-6; D not certain. V was pared by 8 bases and J by 8 bases, with 13 bases between. The CDR3 runs to 13 residues. Germline CDR1 reads SNHLY; CDR2 reads FYNNEI. This chain's CDR3 is CASLDDGDSPLHF. The CDR3 DNA reads TGTGCCAGCCTTGATGACGGGGATTCACCCCTCCACTTT.